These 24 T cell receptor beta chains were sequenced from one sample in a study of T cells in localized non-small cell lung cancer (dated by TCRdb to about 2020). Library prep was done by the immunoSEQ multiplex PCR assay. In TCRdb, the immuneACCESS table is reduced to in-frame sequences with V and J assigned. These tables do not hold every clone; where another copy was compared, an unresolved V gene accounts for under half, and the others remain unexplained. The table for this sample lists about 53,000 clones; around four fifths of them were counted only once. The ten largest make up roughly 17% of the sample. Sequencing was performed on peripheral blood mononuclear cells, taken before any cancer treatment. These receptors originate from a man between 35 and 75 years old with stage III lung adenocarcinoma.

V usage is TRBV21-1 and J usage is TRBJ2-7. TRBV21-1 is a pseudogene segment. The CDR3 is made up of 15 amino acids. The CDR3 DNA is TGTGCCAGCAGCAAAGAGGGGGGCCCCTCCTACGAGCAGTACTTC. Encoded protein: CASSKEGGPSYEQYF.

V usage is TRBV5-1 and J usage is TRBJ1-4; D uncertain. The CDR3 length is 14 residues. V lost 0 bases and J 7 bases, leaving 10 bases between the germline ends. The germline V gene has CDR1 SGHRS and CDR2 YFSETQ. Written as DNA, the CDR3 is TGCGCCAGCAGCTTGGGGGAGCGGGGTGAAAAACTGTTTTTT. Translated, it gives CASSLGERGEKLFF.

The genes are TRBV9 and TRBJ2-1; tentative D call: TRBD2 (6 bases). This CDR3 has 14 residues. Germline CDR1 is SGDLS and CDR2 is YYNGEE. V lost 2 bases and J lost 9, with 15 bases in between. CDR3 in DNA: TGTGCCAGCAGCGTTTGGGACTCGGAGGGTGAGCAGTTCTTC. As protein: CASSVWDSEGEQFF.

CDR3 amino acids: CASRPGVGSEKLFF. The CDR3 DNA follows: TGTGCCAGTAGGCCTGGGGTTGGGAGTGAAAAACTGTTTTTT. The gene calls are TRBV7-2 and TRBJ1-4; D remains ambiguous. This CDR3 region has 14 residues. Trimming pared 9 bases from V and 7 bases from J, leaving 18 bases between. Germline V gene lookup returns CDR1 SGHTA and CDR2 FQGNSA.

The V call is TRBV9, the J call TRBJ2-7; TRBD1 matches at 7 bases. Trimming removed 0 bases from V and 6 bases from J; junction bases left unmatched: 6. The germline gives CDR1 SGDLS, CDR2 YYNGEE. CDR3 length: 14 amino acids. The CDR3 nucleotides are TGTGCCAGCAGCGTAGGGTCAGGGGGTACCGAGCAGTACTTC. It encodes CASSVGSGGTEQYF.

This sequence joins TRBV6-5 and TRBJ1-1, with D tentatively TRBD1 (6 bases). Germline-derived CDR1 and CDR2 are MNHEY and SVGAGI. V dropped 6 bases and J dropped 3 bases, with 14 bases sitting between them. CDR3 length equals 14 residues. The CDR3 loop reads CASRRDTGYTEAFF. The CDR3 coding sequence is TGTGCCAGCAGGAGGGACACGGGGTACACTGAAGCTTTCTTT.

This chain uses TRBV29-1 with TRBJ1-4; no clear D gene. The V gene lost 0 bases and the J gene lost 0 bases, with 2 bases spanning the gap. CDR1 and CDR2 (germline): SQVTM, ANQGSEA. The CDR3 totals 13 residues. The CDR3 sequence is CSVEDTTNEKLFF. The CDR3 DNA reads TGCAGCGTTGAAGATACAACTAATGAAAAACTGTTTTTT.

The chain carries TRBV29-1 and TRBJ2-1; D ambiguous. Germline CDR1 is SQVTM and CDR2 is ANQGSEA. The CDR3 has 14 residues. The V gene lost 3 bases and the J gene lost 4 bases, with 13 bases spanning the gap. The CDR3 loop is CSVDSTSDYNEQFF. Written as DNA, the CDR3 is TGCAGCGTTGATTCGACGAGCGATTACAATGAGCAGTTCTTC.

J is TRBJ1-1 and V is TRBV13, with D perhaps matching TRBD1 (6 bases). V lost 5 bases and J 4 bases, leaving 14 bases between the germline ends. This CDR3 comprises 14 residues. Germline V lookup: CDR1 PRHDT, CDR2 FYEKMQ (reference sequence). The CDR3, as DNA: TGTGCCAGCAGCACCTACAGGGCGGGCACTGAAGCTTTCTTT. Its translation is CASSTYRAGTEAFF.

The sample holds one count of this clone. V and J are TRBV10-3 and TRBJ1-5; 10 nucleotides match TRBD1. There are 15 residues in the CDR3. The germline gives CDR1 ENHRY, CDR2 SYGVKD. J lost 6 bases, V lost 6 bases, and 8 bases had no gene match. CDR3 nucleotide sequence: TGTGCCATCAGCAAAGGGACAGGGGAGACTCAGCCCCAGCATTTT. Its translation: CAISKGTGETQPQHF.

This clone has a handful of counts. In DNA form, the CDR3 reads TGCAGCGTTACCTCTTTAGGTAACCAGTACTTC. It translates to CSVTSLGNQYF. This chain uses TRBV29-1 with TRBJ2-5; D not resolved. Trimming left V 5 bases short and J 10 bases short, with 14 bases between. The CDR3 extends over 11 amino acids. Germline V lookup: CDR1 SQVTM, CDR2 ANQGSEA. Looking up the rest from reference TRBV29-1 and TRBJ2-5 gives the full variable domain: SAVISQKPSRDICQRGTSLTIQCQVDSQVTMMFWYRQQPGQSLTLIATANQGSEATYESGFVIDKFPISRPNLTFSTLTVSNMSPEDSSIYLCSVTSLGNQYFGPGTRLLVL.

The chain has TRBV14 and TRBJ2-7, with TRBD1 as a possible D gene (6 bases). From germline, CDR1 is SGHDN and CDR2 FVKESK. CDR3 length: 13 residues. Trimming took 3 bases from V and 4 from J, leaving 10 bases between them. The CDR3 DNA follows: TGTGCCAGCAGCCAGGATACAGGGTACGAGCAGTACTTC. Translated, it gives CASSQDTGYEQYF. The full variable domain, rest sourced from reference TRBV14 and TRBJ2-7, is EAGVTQFPSHSVIEKGQTVTLRCDPISGHDNLYWYRRVMGKEIKFLLHFVKESKQDESGMPNNRFLAERTGGTYSTLKVQPAELEDSGVYFCASSQDTGYEQYFGPGTRLTVT.

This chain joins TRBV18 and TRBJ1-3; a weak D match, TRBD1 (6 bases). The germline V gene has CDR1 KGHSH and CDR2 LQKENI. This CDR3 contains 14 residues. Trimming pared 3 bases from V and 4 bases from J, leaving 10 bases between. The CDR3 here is CASSPGTSGNTIYF. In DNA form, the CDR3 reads TGTGCCAGCTCACCTGGGACATCAGGAAACACCATATATTTT.

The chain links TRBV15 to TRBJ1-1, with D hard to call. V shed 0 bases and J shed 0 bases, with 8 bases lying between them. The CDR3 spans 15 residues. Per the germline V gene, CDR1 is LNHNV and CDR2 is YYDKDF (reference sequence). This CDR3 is CATSRDLGMNTEAFF. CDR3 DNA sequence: TGTGCCACCAGCAGAGATTTGGGCATGAACACTGAAGCTTTCTTT.

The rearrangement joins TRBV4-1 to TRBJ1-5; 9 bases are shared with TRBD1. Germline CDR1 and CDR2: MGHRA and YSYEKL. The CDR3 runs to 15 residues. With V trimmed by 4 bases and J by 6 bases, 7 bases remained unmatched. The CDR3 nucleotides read TGCGCCAGCAGCCGGACAGGGGAAGGGCCTCAGCCCCAGCATTTT. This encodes CASSRTGEGPQPQHF.

Here the CDR3 DNA reads TGCGCCAGCAGTGAGCGCGGCGCCGGGGCTTTCTTT. Protein product: CASSERGAGAFF. The chain links TRBV10-1 to TRBJ1-1; D gene ambiguous. The CDR3 runs to 12 residues. Deletions cut 2 bases from V and 11 bases from J, with 12 bases between. Looked up from germline, CDR1 is WNHNN and CDR2 is SYGVQD (reference sequence).

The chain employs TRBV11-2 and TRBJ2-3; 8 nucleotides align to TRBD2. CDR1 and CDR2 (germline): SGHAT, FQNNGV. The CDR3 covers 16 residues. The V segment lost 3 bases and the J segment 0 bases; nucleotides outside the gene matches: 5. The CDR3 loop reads CASSLNSGMSTDTQYF. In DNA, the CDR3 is TGTGCCAGCAGCTTGAATAGCGGGATGAGCACAGATACGCAGTATTTT.

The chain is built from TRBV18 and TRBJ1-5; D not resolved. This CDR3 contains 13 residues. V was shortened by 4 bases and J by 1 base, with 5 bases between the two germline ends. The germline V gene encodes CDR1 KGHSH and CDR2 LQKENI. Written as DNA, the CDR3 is TGTGCCAGCTCACAAGGGAGCAATCAGCCCCAGCATTTT. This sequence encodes CASSQGSNQPQHF.

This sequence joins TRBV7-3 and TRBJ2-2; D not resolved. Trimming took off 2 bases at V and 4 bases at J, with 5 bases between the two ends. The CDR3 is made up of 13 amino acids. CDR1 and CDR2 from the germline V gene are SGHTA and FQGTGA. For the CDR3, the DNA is TGTGCCAGCAGCTTACAGCTCACCGGGGAGCTGTTTTTT. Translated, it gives CASSLQLTGELFF.

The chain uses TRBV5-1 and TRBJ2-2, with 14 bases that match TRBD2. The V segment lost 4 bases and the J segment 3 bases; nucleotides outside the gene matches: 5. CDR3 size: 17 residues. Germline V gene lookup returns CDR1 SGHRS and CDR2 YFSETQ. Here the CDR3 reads CASSTGLAGADTGELFF. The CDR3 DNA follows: TGCGCCAGCAGCACGGGACTAGCGGGGGCGGACACCGGGGAGCTGTTTTTT.

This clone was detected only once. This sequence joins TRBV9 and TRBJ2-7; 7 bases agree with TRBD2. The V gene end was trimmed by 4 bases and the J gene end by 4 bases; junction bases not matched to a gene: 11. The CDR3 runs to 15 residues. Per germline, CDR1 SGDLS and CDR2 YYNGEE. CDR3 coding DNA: TGTGCCAGCAGCCCCCGCGGACTAGTAGGTTACGAGCAGTACTTC. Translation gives CASSPRGLVGYEQYF.

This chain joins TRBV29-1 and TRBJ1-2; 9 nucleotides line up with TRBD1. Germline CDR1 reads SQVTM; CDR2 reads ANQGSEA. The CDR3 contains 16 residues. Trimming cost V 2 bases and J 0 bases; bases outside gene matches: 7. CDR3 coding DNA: TGCAGCGTTGAAAACAGGGGGCGCGATGCTAACTATGGCTACACCTTC. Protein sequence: CSVENRGRDANYGYTF.

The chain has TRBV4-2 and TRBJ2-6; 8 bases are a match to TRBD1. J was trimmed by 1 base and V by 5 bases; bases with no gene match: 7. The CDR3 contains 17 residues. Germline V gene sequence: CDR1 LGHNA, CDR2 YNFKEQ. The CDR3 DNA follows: TGTGCCAGCAGCTTCGGGCAGGGGGCGTCTGGGGCCAACGTCCTGACTTTC. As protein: CASSFGQGASGANVLTF.

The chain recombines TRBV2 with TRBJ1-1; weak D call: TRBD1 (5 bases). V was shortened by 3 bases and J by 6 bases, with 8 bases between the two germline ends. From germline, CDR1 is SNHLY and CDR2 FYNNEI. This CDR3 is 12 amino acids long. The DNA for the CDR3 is TGTGCCAGCAGTGACCCGGGGGCTGAAGCTTTCTTT. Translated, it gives CASSDPGAEAFF. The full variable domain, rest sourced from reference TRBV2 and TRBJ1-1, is EPEVTQTPSHQVTQMGQEVILRCVPISNHLYFYWYRQILGQKVEFLVSFYNNEISEKSEIFDDQFSVERPDGSNFTLKIRSTKLEDSAMYFCASSDPGAEAFFGQGTRLTVV.